A single sample gave rise to the 15 T cell receptor beta chains below, sequenced in a study of blood T cell repertoires in COVID-19. Measured with immunoSEQ multiplex PCR; TCRdb has only the in-frame clones, and not every one. The sample holds about 250,000 clones, 65% to 85% seen once. The specimen sequenced was peripheral blood. These receptors were obtained from a man aged 45-60 years with active or convalescent COVID-19.

This chain joins TRBV4-1 and TRBJ1-2, with TRBD1 identical over 10 bases. The CDR3 consists of 16 residues. The germline V gene encodes CDR1 MGHRA and CDR2 YSYEKL. Losses at the gene ends were 3 bases for V and 4 bases for J; bases not matched to a gene: 8. CDR3 DNA: TGCGCCAGCAGCCATTATGGACAGGGGGACGTCTATGGCTACACCTTC. Amino acid sequence: CASSHYGQGDVYGYTF.

The chain carries TRBV3-1 (or the pseudogene TRBV3-2) and TRBJ2-5; TRBD2 might be the D (5 bases). Germline lookup yields CDR1 LGHDT and CDR2 YNNKEL (reference sequence). Trimming removed 4 bases at V and 5 bases at J, with 17 bases between. The CDR3 totals 15 residues. The CDR3: CASSPAGILRETQYF. The DNA of the CDR3 is TGTGCCAGCAGCCCCGCCGGGATCCTAAGGGAGACCCAGTACTTC.

The chain combines TRBV5-8 with TRBJ2-2; D remains ambiguous. This CDR3 region has 13 residues. CDR1 and CDR2 from the germline V gene are SGHTS and YDEGEE. The V and J ends lost 0 bases and 5 bases respectively, with 5 bases between them. The DNA for the CDR3 is TGTGCCAGCAGCTTGGCCAGGACCGGGGAGCTGTTTTTT. Amino acids: CASSLARTGELFF.

The genes are TRBV5-1 and TRBJ2-1, with 12 bases matching TRBD2. This CDR3 has 18 amino acids. The germline V gene has CDR1 SGHRS and CDR2 YFSETQ. J was trimmed by 7 bases and V by 4 bases; bases with no gene match: 15. CDR3 nucleotide sequence: TGCGCCAGCAGCAAATCTTGGGCTAGCGGGGGGGCCGGAAATGAGCAGTTCTTC. It translates to CASSKSWASGGAGNEQFF.

This chain connects TRBV9 to TRBJ2-5, with 11 bases that match TRBD2. The CDR3 spans 16 residues. J was trimmed by 0 bases and V by 4 bases; bases with no gene match: 5. The germline V gene has CDR1 SGDLS and CDR2 YYNGEE. The CDR3, as DNA: TGTGCCAGCAGCCCCATAGCGGGGGGGTACCAAGAGACCCAGTACTTC. Translating gives CASSPIAGGYQETQYF.

This chain links TRBV6-5 with TRBJ2-2; 7 bases fit TRBD1. Losses at the gene ends were 4 bases for V and 10 bases for J; bases not matched to a gene: 12. The CDR3 is 15 amino acids. CDR1 is MNHEY and CDR2 is SVGAGI in the germline V gene. The DNA for the CDR3 is TGTGCCAGCAGTTCCGCAGGGGGTAGAGGGGAGGAGCTGTTTTTT. Translated, it gives CASSSAGGRGEELFF.

V is TRBV7-2 and J is TRBJ2-7, with D uncertain. The CDR3 is made up of 11 amino acids. Trimming pared 4 bases from V and 2 bases from J, leaving 3 bases between. Germline lookup yields CDR1 SGHTA and CDR2 FQGNSA. The CDR3 region has the DNA TGTGCCAGCAGCTCCGCCTACGAGCAGTACTTC. Its translation is CASSSAYEQYF. Full variable domain (rest looked up from reference TRBV7-2 and TRBJ2-7): GAGVSQSPSNKVTEKGKDVELRCDPISGHTALYWYRQSLGQGLEFLIYFQGNSAPDKSGLPSDRFSAERTGGSVSTLTIQRTQQEDSAVYLCASSSAYEQYFGPGTRLTVT.

The rearrangement joins TRBV30 to TRBJ1-5; TRBD1 aligns across 9 bases. The germline gives CDR1 GTSNPN, CDR2 SVGIG (reference sequence). The V segment lost 3 bases and the J segment 9 bases; nucleotides outside the gene matches: 3. CDR3 size: 12 residues. The DNA of the CDR3 is TGTGCCTGGAGAGCGGGACAGGGGCCCCAGCATTTT. Its translation: CAWRAGQGPQHF.

This clone was observed a single time. The CDR3 DNA reads TGTGCCAGTAGCCAGACAGGGCAGAACACTGAAGCTTTCTTT. Amino acids: CASSQTGQNTEAFF. The V call is TRBV19, the J call TRBJ1-1, with 7 positions matching TRBD1. The germline V gene has CDR1 LNHDA and CDR2 SQIVND (reference sequence). J was trimmed by 1 base and V by 6 bases; bases with no gene match: 5. This CDR3 spans 14 amino acids. Full variable domain (missing parts from reference TRBV19 and TRBJ1-1): DGGITQSPKYLFRKEGQNVTLSCEQNLNHDAMYWYRQDPGQGLRLIYYSQIVNDFQKGDIAEGYSVSREKKESFPLTVTSAQKNPTAFYLCASSQTGQNTEAFFGQGTRLTVV.

This clone showed up just once. J is TRBJ1-2 and V is TRBV12-3 or TRBV12-4; D is undetermined. V lost 6 bases to trimming and J lost 4 bases, with 9 bases between them. The CDR3 has 12 residues. CDR3 in DNA: TGTGCCAGCAGCCCACGGGTCTATGGCTACACCTTC. Its protein product is CASSPRVYGYTF.

The gene calls are TRBV18 and TRBJ1-1; 8 bases are a match to TRBD1. The CDR3 runs to 16 residues. CDR1 and CDR2 from the germline V gene are KGHSH and LQKENI. Germline trimming cut 1 base from V and 3 bases from J; bases unmatched to any gene: 7. CDR3 sequence: CASSPLWTGRDTEAFF. As DNA, the CDR3 is TGTGCCAGCTCACCACTCTGGACAGGGAGGGACACTGAAGCTTTCTTT.

J is TRBJ2-7 and V is TRBV7-9, with a weak D call TRBD1 (7 bases). CDR3 length equals 14 residues. Germline V CDR1 and CDR2: SEHNR, FQNEAQ (reference sequence). V lost 0 bases, J lost 2 bases, and 8 bases lay in between. The CDR3 nucleotides read TGTGCCAGCAGCTTAGCCAGGGGGGCCTACGAGCAGTACTTC. It codes for CASSLARGAYEQYF. Together with reference TRBV7-9 and TRBJ2-7, the CDR3 gives the full variable domain: DTGVSQNPRHKITKRGQNVTFRCDPISEHNRLYWYRQTLGQGPEFLTYFQNEAQLEKSRLLSDRFSAERPKGSFSTLEIQRTEQGDSAMYLCASSLARGAYEQYFGPGTRLTVT.

The chain uses TRBV12-5 and TRBJ2-1; 10 bases map to TRBD2. CDR3 size: 16 residues. Trimming took 2 bases from V and 4 from J; bases not matched to a gene: 5. Germline CDR1 and CDR2: LGHNT and FRNRAP. The CDR3 DNA follows: TGTGCTAGTGGTTTGTCAAGGACTAGCGGATACAATGAGCAGTTCTTC. This translates into CASGLSRTSGYNEQFF.

This chain joins TRBV19 and TRBJ1-1, with TRBD1 matching over 8 bases. In germline, CDR1 is LNHDA, CDR2 SQIVND (reference sequence). J lost 6 bases, V lost 2 bases, and 2 bases had no gene match. CDR3 length: 13 amino acids. The CDR3 is CASSINRGAEAFF. The CDR3 DNA is TGTGCCAGTAGTATAAACAGGGGGGCTGAAGCTTTCTTT. Full variable domain (rest looked up from reference TRBV19 and TRBJ1-1): DGGITQSPKYLFRKEGQNVTLSCEQNLNHDAMYWYRQDPGQGLRLIYYSQIVNDFQKGDIAEGYSVSREKKESFPLTVTSAQKNPTAFYLCASSINRGAEAFFGQGTRLTVV.

The J gene is TRBJ2-1, the V gene TRBV7-3; 11 bases line up with TRBD2. The CDR3 has 19 residues. Germline lookup yields CDR1 SGHTA and CDR2 FQGTGA. V trimming: 1 base; J trimming: 6 bases; junction bases outside the gene matches: 14. CDR3 sequence: CASSLNGVLAGGRPNEQFF. The CDR3 DNA sequence: TGTGCCAGCAGCTTAAATGGCGTGCTAGCGGGGGGTCGACCCAATGAGCAGTTCTTC.